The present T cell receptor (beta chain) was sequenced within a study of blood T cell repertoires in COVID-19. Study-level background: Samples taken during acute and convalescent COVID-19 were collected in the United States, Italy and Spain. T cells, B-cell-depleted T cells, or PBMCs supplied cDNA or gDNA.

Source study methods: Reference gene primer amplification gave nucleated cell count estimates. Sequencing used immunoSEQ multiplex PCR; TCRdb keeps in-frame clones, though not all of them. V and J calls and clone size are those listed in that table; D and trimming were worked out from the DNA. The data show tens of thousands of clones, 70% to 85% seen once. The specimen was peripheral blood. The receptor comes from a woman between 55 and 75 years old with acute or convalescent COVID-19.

CDR3 DNA: TGCGCCAGCAGCCGAGGACAGAACTATGGCTACACCTTC. This sequence encodes CASSRGQNYGYTF. The V call is TRBV5-1, the J call TRBJ1-2; D possibly corresponds to TRBD1 (6 bases). Germline values: CDR1 SGHRS, CDR2 YFSETQ. V was cut by 4 bases and J by 2 bases, with 9 bases left in between. This CDR3 spans 13 amino acids.